What follows are 24 T cell receptor beta chains derived from one specimen sequenced in a study of beta chain features in type 1 diabetes. Isolated RNA was reverse transcribed in full, so expressed TCRB transcripts were sequenced. Produced via immunoSEQ multiplex PCR; TCRdb's table is partial and in-frame only. The sample holds under 900,000 clones, 15% to 20% seen once. The sample was naive CD4+ T cells from blood. The receptors originated from a woman aged 18-29 years in good health.

V usage is TRBV5-5 and J usage is TRBJ2-7, with D unclear. Germline loops: CDR1 SGHKS, CDR2 YYEKEE (reference sequence). The CDR3 contains 12 residues. Trimming shortened V by 1 base and J by 3 bases, and 5 bases separated the two germline ends. CDR3 protein: CASSLRGYEQYF. CDR3 sequence (DNA): TGTGCCAGCAGCTTGAGAGGCTACGAGCAGTACTTC.

The rearrangement links TRBV9 to TRBJ2-5, with TRBD2 matching over 8 bases. The assigned J gene may be wrong: the sequence end matches TRBJ2-7 better. Germline loops: CDR1 SGDLS, CDR2 YYNGEE. The CDR3 loop spans 15 amino acids. CDR3 sequence (DNA): TGTGCCAGCAGCGTAGGACCCAGCGGGGGCTACGAGCAGTACTTC. This encodes CASSVGPSGGYEQYF.

The chain links TRBV28 to TRBJ1-5, with a tentative D call TRBD1 (6 bases). Trimming took off 6 bases at V and 9 bases at J, with 21 bases between the two ends. The germline CDR1 and CDR2 sequences are MDHEN and SYDVKM. CDR3 length equals 15 residues. The CDR3 is CASRGAGPAPWPQHF. In nucleotides, the CDR3 is TGTGCCAGCAGGGGGGCCGGCCCCGCACCGTGGCCCCAGCATTTT.

The rearrangement uses TRBV15 and TRBJ2-7; D is unresolved. The V gene's germline CDR1 is LNHNV and CDR2 YYDKDF (reference sequence). This CDR3 region has 15 residues. The germline V and J ends were trimmed by 0 bases and 0 bases, with 9 bases remaining between them. The DNA for the CDR3 is TGTGCCACCAGCAGAGATTCGCAGAGCTCCTACGAGCAGTACTTC. This encodes CATSRDSQSSYEQYF.

This clone has a handful of counts. V usage is TRBV2 and J usage is TRBJ2-5; 7 nucleotides line up with TRBD2. Germline V lookup: CDR1 SNHLY, CDR2 FYNNEI. This CDR3 spans 16 amino acids. V gave up 7 bases and J gave up 7 bases; unmatched junction bases: 18. The CDR3 loop is CASTAERLAAQGTQYF. Here the CDR3 DNA reads TGTGCCAGCACTGCCGAAAGACTAGCAGCCCAGGGGACCCAGTACTTC.

This clone was detected a few times. The gene calls are TRBV2 and TRBJ2-3, with D perhaps given as TRBD1 or TRBD2 (6 bases each). The CDR3 totals 13 residues. Trimming pared 6 bases from V and 1 base from J, leaving 8 bases between. Per the germline V gene, CDR1 is SNHLY and CDR2 is FYNNEI. The CDR3 here is CASREGGTDTQYF. The CDR3 region has the DNA TGTGCCAGCAGGGAGGGGGGCACAGATACGCAGTATTTT.

This clone appeared a few times. The chain carries TRBV18 and TRBJ2-1; D is unclear. There are 13 residues in the CDR3. The ends were cut back, 3 bases at V and 7 bases at J, with 10 bases in the middle. Germline CDR1 KGHSH, CDR2 LQKENI. CDR3 residues: CASSPNTLNEQFF. DNA for the CDR3: TGTGCCAGCTCACCGAACACCTTGAATGAGCAGTTCTTC.

The chain couples TRBV29-1 to TRBJ2-5; D tentatively fits TRBD1 or TRBD2 (5 bases each). The J call is in doubt because the DNA end fits TRBJ2-7 better. The germline CDR1 and CDR2 sequences are SQVTM and ANQGSEA. The CDR3 totals 11 residues. CDR3 in amino acids: CSVGGAYEQYF. The CDR3 DNA sequence: TGCAGCGTTGGAGGGGCCTACGAGCAGTACTTC.

This clone was found a few times. V gene TRBV9 combines with J gene TRBJ2-6; a possible D gene is TRBD1 (7 bases). Germline assignment: CDR1 SGDLS and CDR2 YYNGEE. The germline V and J ends were trimmed by 5 bases and 1 base, with 16 bases remaining between them. The CDR3 covers 17 residues. CDR3 amino acids: CASRLGTAGSGANVLTF. In DNA, the CDR3 is TGTGCCAGCAGACTAGGGACAGCGGGTTCTGGGGCCAACGTCCTGACTTTC.

This clone came up a few times. Other DNA sequences in the sample encode the same CDR3. The CDR3 here is CASSQESSYNEQFF. CDR3 bases: TGTGCCAGCAGCCAGGAGAGCTCCTACAATGAGCAGTTCTTC. The chain links TRBV28 to TRBJ2-1; no clear D gene. Trimming stripped 6 bases from V and 0 bases from J, with 9 bases between. This CDR3 spans 14 amino acids. Per the germline V gene, CDR1 is MDHEN and CDR2 is SYDVKM.

This clone came up a few times. The chain couples TRBV7-2 to TRBJ2-7; 7 bases align to TRBD2. The germline V gene encodes CDR1 SGHTA and CDR2 FQGNSA. CDR3 length equals 15 residues. V gave up 5 bases and J gave up 0 bases; unmatched junction bases: 7. Written as DNA, the CDR3 is TGTGCCAGCAGCAACCCGGGACTAAGCTCCTACGAGCAGTACTTC. Translating gives CASSNPGLSSYEQYF.

This clone was detected a few times. This chain uses TRBV5-1 with TRBJ2-2; D unclear. Germline loops: CDR1 SGHRS, CDR2 YFSETQ. The CDR3 extends over 13 amino acids. The ends were cut back, 4 bases at V and 4 bases at J, with 8 bases in the middle. This chain's CDR3 is CASSQEVTGELFF. The DNA for the CDR3 is TGCGCCAGCAGCCAAGAGGTCACCGGGGAGCTGTTTTTT.

This clone was counted a few times. V is TRBV2 and J is TRBJ2-7, with 10 nucleotides matching TRBD1. Germline assignment: CDR1 SNHLY and CDR2 FYNNEI. V dropped 8 bases and J dropped 1; count of bases not matched to a gene: 5. CDR3 size: 14 residues. CDR3 sequence (DNA): TGTGCCAGCCTAGGACAGGGGGATTCCTACGAGCAGTACTTC. Translated, it gives CASLGQGDSYEQYF.

V is TRBV6-5 and J is TRBJ1-1; D ambiguous. CDR1 MNHEY and CDR2 SVGAGI come from the germline V gene. This CDR3 has 15 residues. V lost 0 bases, J lost 1 base, and 9 bases lay in between. CDR3 bases: TGTGCCAGCAGTTACTCACGATACCCGAACACTGAAGCTTTCTTT. It encodes CASSYSRYPNTEAFF.

V and J are TRBV9 and TRBJ2-7; possibly TRBD2 for D (5 bases). CDR3 length: 15 amino acids. Per the germline V gene, CDR1 is SGDLS and CDR2 is YYNGEE. Between the trimmed V and J ends, which lost 3 bases and 0 bases, there was a span of 13 bases. As DNA, the CDR3 is TGTGCCAGCAGCGCCCAACCGACTACCTCCTACGAGCAGTACTTC. This sequence encodes CASSAQPTTSYEQYF.

The V call is TRBV7-9, the J call TRBJ2-2; no clear D. The CDR3 is 15 amino acids. Germline lookup yields CDR1 SEHNR and CDR2 FQNEAQ (reference sequence). Trimming shortened V by 1 base and J by 0 bases, and 6 bases separated the two germline ends. The CDR3 nucleotides are TGTGCCAGCAGCTTAGGGGCGGCGAACACCGGGGAGCTGTTTTTT. It encodes CASSLGAANTGELFF. Full variable domain (rest looked up from reference TRBV7-9 and TRBJ2-2): DTGVSQNPRHKITKRGQNVTFRCDPISEHNRLYWYRQTLGQGPEFLTYFQNEAQLEKSRLLSDRFSAERPKGSFSTLEIQRTEQGDSAMYLCASSLGAANTGELFFGEGSRLTVL.

The rearrangement links TRBV7-2 to TRBJ2-1; no firm D call. Germline CDR1 reads SGHTA; CDR2 reads FQGNSA. V was cut by 1 base and J by 0 bases, with 10 bases left in between. This CDR3 has 16 amino acids. This chain's CDR3 is CASSLGVSRSYNEQFF. In nucleotides, the CDR3 is TGTGCCAGCAGCTTAGGGGTGTCTCGCTCCTACAATGAGCAGTTCTTC.

This clone was detected only a few times. At one end the junction does not follow the germline gene, possibly because of a read error. The chain combines TRBV19 with TRBJ2-1; 9 bases align to TRBD2. CDR3 length: 15 amino acids. The germline V gene encodes CDR1 LNHDA and CDR2 SQIVND (reference sequence). The CDR3 loop is CASSSRLAAYNEQFF. DNA of the CDR3: TGTGCCAGTAGCAGCCGACTAGCGGCATACAATGAACAGTTCTTC.

This clone was found a few times. The chain recombines TRBV6-5 with TRBJ2-1; D is perhaps TRBD2 (6 bases). Trimming took 2 bases from V and 2 from J, leaving 10 bases between them. The germline gives CDR1 MNHEY, CDR2 SVGAGI. The length of the CDR3 is 15 residues. The CDR3 DNA is TGTGCCAGCAGTTACGGGGGGAGACCCTACAATGAGCAGTTCTTC. Protein: CASSYGGRPYNEQFF.

V and J are TRBV19 and TRBJ2-7, with 13 bases aligning to TRBD2. The V and J ends lost 5 bases and 1 base, in that order; junction bases with no gene match: 17. Per the germline V gene, CDR1 is LNHDA and CDR2 is SQIVND (reference sequence). CDR3 length: 20 amino acids. CDR3 in amino acids: CASSPRLAGGTYRGSYEQYF. CDR3 nucleotides: TGTGCCAGTAGTCCCCGACTAGCGGGGGGTACCTACCGGGGATCCTACGAGCAGTACTTC.

There are a few counts of this clone. Other DNA sequences in this sample translate to the same CDR3. V and J are TRBV7-2 and TRBJ2-7; no clear D gene. V dropped 6 bases and J dropped 6 bases, with 9 bases sitting between them. CDR1 SGHTA and CDR2 FQGNSA come from the germline V gene. The CDR3 totals 11 residues. Here the CDR3 reads CASSLVGEQYF. As DNA, the CDR3 is TGTGCCAGCAGTCTAGTGGGCGAGCAGTACTTC. The variable domain in full, with the rest retrieved from reference TRBV7-2 and TRBJ2-7, is GAGVSQSPSNKVTEKGKDVELRCDPISGHTALYWYRQSLGQGLEFLIYFQGNSAPDKSGLPSDRFSAERTGGSVSTLTIQRTQQEDSAVYLCASSLVGEQYFGPGTRLTVT.

This clone was observed a few times. The rearrangement links TRBV5-4 to TRBJ1-3, with a weak D call TRBD1 (6 bases). This CDR3 has 15 residues. V lost 4 bases and J lost 3, with 14 bases in between. Germline CDR1 reads SGHNT; CDR2 reads YYREEE (reference sequence). For the CDR3, the DNA is TGTGCCAGCAGCCAACAGGGTTTTGATGGAAACACCATATATTTT. Translation gives CASSQQGFDGNTIYF.

This clone was found a few times. The CDR3 protein is CASSLIRTSTGELFF. The CDR3 DNA sequence: TGTGCCAGCAGCTTAATTAGGACCTCTACCGGGGAGCTGTTTTTT. This chain links TRBV11-2 with TRBJ2-2; D remains unclear. V was trimmed by 2 bases and J by 5 bases, leaving 12 bases between them. Germline CDR1 reads SGHAT; CDR2 reads FQNNGV. The CDR3 consists of 15 residues.

This clone was observed a few times. The genes are TRBV28 and TRBJ1-2, with D tentatively TRBD1 (5 bases). Trimming cost V 3 bases and J 5 bases, with 13 bases left between them. The CDR3 totals 14 residues. Looked up from germline, CDR1 is MDHEN and CDR2 is SYDVKM. CDR3 sequence reads: CASSFEQDGYGYTF. The DNA for the CDR3 is TGTGCCAGCAGTTTTGAACAGGACGGATATGGCTACACCTTC.